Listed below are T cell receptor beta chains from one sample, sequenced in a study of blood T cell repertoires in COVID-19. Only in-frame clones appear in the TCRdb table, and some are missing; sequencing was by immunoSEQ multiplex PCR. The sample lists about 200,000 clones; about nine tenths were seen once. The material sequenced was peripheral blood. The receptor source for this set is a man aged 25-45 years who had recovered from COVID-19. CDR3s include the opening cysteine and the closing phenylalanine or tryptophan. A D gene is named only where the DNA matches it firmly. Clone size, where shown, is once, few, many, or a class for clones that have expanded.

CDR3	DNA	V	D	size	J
CASSVNRGGTDTQYF	TGTGCCAGCAGCGTGAACAGGGGGGGCACAGATACGCAGTATTTT	TRBV11-2	TRBD1	few	TRBJ2-3
CASSGQGRRQPQHF	TGTGCCAGCAGTGGACAGGGGAGGAGACAGCCCCAGCATTTT	TRBV2	TRBD1	.	TRBJ1-5
CASSPATSGGPHNEQFF	TGCGCCAGCAGCCCGGCAACTAGCGGGGGCCCCCACAATGAGCAGTTCTTC	TRBV5-1	TRBD2	.	TRBJ2-1
CASSQLSREPNYGYTF	TGTGCCAGCAGCCAATTAAGTCGGGAGCCCAACTATGGCTACACCTTC	TRBV16	.	.	TRBJ1-2
CASSYGTTSGGDTQYF	TGTGCCAGCAGTTACGGGACGACTAGCGGGGGTGATACGCAGTATTTT	TRBV6-6	TRBD2	.	TRBJ2-3
CASSSGQTNTEAFF	TGTGCCAGTAGTTCGGGACAGACGAACACTGAAGCTTTCTTT	TRBV19	TRBD1	.	TRBJ1-1
CASRLQDNEQFF	TGTGCCAGCAGGTTACAGGACAATGAGCAGTTCTTC	TRBV12-3/TRBV12-4	.	.	TRBJ2-1
CATSDSFNEKLFF	TGTGCCACCTCAGACAGTTTTAATGAAAAACTGTTTTTT	TRBV18	.	.	TRBJ1-4
CASSAFGADSSYGYTF	TGTGCCAGCAGTGCCTTTGGGGCGGACAGCAGCTATGGCTACACCTTC	TRBV6-1	.	.	TRBJ1-2
CAIQAGAADYGYTF	TGTGCCATCCAAGCGGGGGCAGCGGACTATGGCTACACCTTC	TRBV10-3	.	.	TRBJ1-2
CASRTGTSGPWDTQYF	TGTGCCTCCCGAACCGGGACTAGCGGGCCCTGGGATACGCAGTATTTT	TRBV5-6	TRBD2	.	TRBJ2-3
CASSQVHEPDTQYF	TGTGCCAGCAGCCAAGTCCATGAGCCAGATACGCAGTATTTT	TRBV3-1/TRBV3-2	.	once	TRBJ2-3
CASSEPRQGSSYNEQFF	TGCGCCAGCAGTGAGCCCAGACAGGGGAGCTCCTACAATGAGCAGTTCTTC	TRBV10-2	TRBD1	.	TRBJ2-1
CASSLWRDDQPQHF	TGTGCCAGCAGCTTGTGGAGGGATGATCAGCCCCAGCATTTT	TRBV5-5	.	.	TRBJ1-5
CASSVNPAITGELFF	TGTGCCAGCAGCGTAAACCCAGCGATCACCGGGGAGCTGTTTTTT	TRBV9	.	.	TRBJ2-2
CASSPPARQPQHF	TGTGCCAGCTCACCACCTGCGAGGCAGCCCCAGCATTTT	TRBV18	.	few	TRBJ1-5
CASREAGGDTQYF	TGCGCCAGCCGAGAAGCGGGGGGGGATACGCAGTATTTT	TRBV10-1	TRBD2	.	TRBJ2-3
CASTGQGRTEAFF	TGCGCCAGCACGGGCCAGGGCCGCACTGAAGCTTTCTTT	TRBV5-1	.	.	TRBJ1-1
CATGGGSAQRITDTQYF	TGTGCCACTGGGGGGGGTAGCGCACAACGGATCACAGATACGCAGTATTTT	TRBV24-1	TRBD2	.	TRBJ2-3
CASSALTRTDTQYF	TGTGCCAGCAGTGCGCTTACTCGCACAGATACGCAGTATTTT	TRBV2	.	.	TRBJ2-3
CASSSLSSGDNEQFF	TGTGCCAGCAGTTCCCTATCTAGTGGTGACAATGAGCAGTTCTTC	TRBV6-5	.	.	TRBJ2-1
CASREGLAGGSYNEQFF	TGTGCCAGCAGAGAAGGACTAGCGGGGGGCTCCTACAATGAGCAGTTCTTC	TRBV7-9	TRBD2	.	TRBJ2-1
CASSLLGGETEAFF	TGTGCCAGCAGCCTCTTGGGTGGGGAGACTGAAGCTTTCTTT	TRBV6-5	.	.	TRBJ1-1
CASSQLGTDLNTIYF	TGCGCCAGCAGCCAATTAGGGACAGACCTAAACACCATATATTTT	TRBV5-1	TRBD1	few	TRBJ1-3
CASSLGFRTGGVGYTF	TGTGCCAGCAGCTTAGGGTTTAGGACAGGGGGAGTTGGCTACACCTTC	TRBV7-2	TRBD1	.	TRBJ1-2
CASSEQGPDTQYF	TGTGCCAGCAGTGAACAGGGGCCAGATACGCAGTATTTT	TRBV6-4	TRBD1	.	TRBJ2-3
CASSPAGLNTEAFF	TGTGCCAGCAGTCCCGCAGGGCTGAACACTGAAGCTTTCTTT	TRBV27	.	.	TRBJ1-1
CASSRDRRSGNTIYF	TGTGCCAGCAGCCGGGACAGGCGCTCTGGAAACACCATATATTTT	TRBV7-2	TRBD1	.	TRBJ1-3
CASSATRTQANTEAFF	TGTGCCAGCAGTGCGACCCGGACACAGGCGAACACTGAAGCTTTCTTT	TRBV6-1	.	.	TRBJ1-1
CASFGAAVYSTGELFF	TGTGCCAGCTTTGGAGCAGCGGTCTATAGCACCGGGGAGCTGTTTTTT	TRBV7-9	.	.	TRBJ2-2
CASTVGAGGGYTF	TGTGCCAGCACCGTCGGGGCAGGGGGAGGCTACACCTTC	TRBV2	TRBD1	.	TRBJ1-2
CASSYSPDPFGLGPYEQYF	TGTGCCAGCAGTTACTCACCCGACCCCTTCGGACTCGGTCCCTACGAGCAGTACTTC	TRBV6-2/TRBV6-3	.	.	TRBJ2-7
CASSESGGHGEAFF	TGCGCCAGCAGTGAGTCCGGGGGGCATGGTGAAGCTTTCTTT	TRBV10-1	.	.	TRBJ1-1
CASSPQGSYGYTF	TGTGCCAGCAGTCCCCAGGGTAGCTATGGCTACACCTTC	TRBV12-3/TRBV12-4	.	.	TRBJ1-2
CASSQYGELFF	TGTGCCAGCAGCCAATACGGGGAGCTGTTTTTT	TRBV3-1/TRBV3-2	.	.	TRBJ2-2
CASRVLRNTEAFF	TGTGCCAGTAGGGTCCTAAGGAACACTGAAGCTTTCTTT	TRBV19	.	.	TRBJ1-1
CASSYTTGELFF	TGTGCCAGCAGCTATACTACCGGGGAGCTGTTTTTT	TRBV14	.	few	TRBJ2-2
CASSPGANNYGYTF	TGTGCCAGCAGCCCAGGGGCTAATAACTATGGCTACACCTTC	TRBV14	.	.	TRBJ1-2